This is a list of T cell receptor beta chains from one sample in a study of tumor-infiltrating lymphocytes in oesophageal squamous cell carcinoma. TCRdb re-called the PCR reads through MiXCR, storing one row per CDR3 protein. This table has over 15,000 distinct CDR3 sequences, roughly 54% appearing once. The sample consisted of esophageal tumor tissue. All receptors come from a female donor with esophageal squamous cell carcinoma. Both conserved end residues are part of each CDR3. D genes are given only for firm matches. Clone size appears in some rows only: once, few, many, or a class for an expanded clone.

cdr3_length: 15; j_call: TRBJ2-7; clone_size: many; v_call: TRBV6-2/TRBV6-3; d_call: -; cdr3_aa: CASSYRTMSSYEQYF; cdr3_nt: TGTGCCAGCAGTTACCGGACTATGAGCTCCTACGAGCAGTACTTC
cdr3_length: 14; j_call: TRBJ1-2; clone_size: -; v_call: TRBV7-8; d_call: -; cdr3_aa: CASSLGDGNYGYTF; cdr3_nt: TGTGCCAGCAGCTTAGGGGACGGGAACTATGGCTACACCTTC
cdr3_length: 13; j_call: TRBJ2-6; clone_size: -; v_call: TRBV12-3/TRBV12-4; d_call: -; cdr3_aa: CASSFSGANVLTF; cdr3_nt: TGTGCCAGCAGTTTCTCTGGGGCCAACGTCCTGACTTTC
cdr3_length: 17; j_call: TRBJ2-4; clone_size: -; v_call: TRBV7-9; d_call: TRBD1; cdr3_aa: CASSPRSGTGVQNIQYF; cdr3_nt: TGTGCCAGCAGCCCGCGGTCAGGGACAGGGGTCCAAAACATTCAGTACTTC
cdr3_length: 16; j_call: TRBJ2-5; clone_size: few; v_call: TRBV7-9; d_call: TRBD1; cdr3_aa: CASSPGTGGLRETQYF; cdr3_nt: TGTGCCAGCAGCCCCGGGACAGGGGGACTGAGGGAGACCCAGTACTTC
cdr3_length: 16; j_call: TRBJ2-4; clone_size: -; v_call: TRBV7-1; d_call: -; cdr3_aa: CASSLQGLKAKNIQYF; cdr3_nt: TGTGCCAGCAGTCTACAGGGACTGAAAGCCAAAAACATTCAGTACTTC
cdr3_length: 16; j_call: TRBJ2-7; clone_size: -; v_call: TRBV7-6; d_call: TRBD2; cdr3_aa: CASSPSGGRLVDEQYF; cdr3_nt: TGTGCCAGCAGCCCCTCCGGCGGGAGGTTGGTGGATGAGCAGTACTTC
cdr3_length: 12; j_call: TRBJ2-5; clone_size: -; v_call: TRBV10-3; d_call: -; cdr3_aa: CAISEAAETQYF; cdr3_nt: TGTGCCATCAGTGAGGCAGCTGAGACCCAGTACTTC
cdr3_length: 16; j_call: TRBJ2-1; clone_size: -; v_call: TRBV6-5; d_call: TRBD2; cdr3_aa: CASSWGSGRYYNEQFF; cdr3_nt: TGTGCCAGCAGTTGGGGAAGCGGGAGGTATTACAATGAGCAGTTCTTC
cdr3_length: 15; j_call: TRBJ2-7; clone_size: -; v_call: TRBV7-2; d_call: TRBD2; cdr3_aa: CASSSGGSGGYEQYF; cdr3_nt: TGTGCCAGCAGCTCTGGTGGTAGCGGGGGCTACGAGCAGTACTTC
cdr3_length: 14; j_call: TRBJ2-3; clone_size: -; v_call: TRBV5-8; d_call: -; cdr3_aa: CASSSRGDSNEQFF; cdr3_nt: TGTGCCAGCAGCTCGAGGGGGGACAGTAACGAGCAGTTCTTT
cdr3_length: 12; j_call: TRBJ2-1; clone_size: -; v_call: TRBV28; d_call: TRBD1; cdr3_aa: CASKGQGGEQFF; cdr3_nt: TGTGCCAGCAAAGGACAGGGAGGAGAGCAGTTCTTC
cdr3_length: 16; j_call: TRBJ1-5; clone_size: once; v_call: TRBV7-2; d_call: -; cdr3_aa: CASSLAGGLSNQPQHF; cdr3_nt: TGTGCCAGCAGCTTAGCGGGGGGGCTAAGCAATCAGCCCCAGCATTTT
cdr3_length: 14; j_call: TRBJ2-3; clone_size: few; v_call: TRBV7-2; d_call: -; cdr3_aa: CASSLFFTPDTQYF; cdr3_nt: TGTGCCAGCAGCTTATTTTTCACGCCAGATACGCAGTATTTT
cdr3_length: 17; j_call: TRBJ1-5; clone_size: many; v_call: TRBV6-6; d_call: -; cdr3_aa: CASSYSQGRVSNQPQHF; cdr3_nt: TGTGCCAGCAGTTACTCCCAGGGGAGAGTTAGCAATCAGCCCCAGCATTTT
cdr3_length: 13; j_call: TRBJ2-3; clone_size: -; v_call: TRBV7-2; d_call: -; cdr3_aa: CASSLGGQDTQYF; cdr3_nt: TGTGCCAGCAGCTTAGGTGGGCAAGATACGCAGTATTTT